The 22 T cell receptor beta chains reported below all come from one sample, sequenced in a study of response to subunit inactivated influenza vaccine. MiXCR, run by TCRdb on the RT-PCR reads, gives a single entry per CDR3 protein. The data contain hundreds of thousands of distinct CDR3 sequences, under 20% of them singletons. Material: PBMCs from blood, obtained roughly 5 days after vaccination. Source of these receptors: a man aged 50 or older who received an inactivated influenza vaccine.

This clonotype was counted between two and nine times. This chain joins TRBV7-2 and TRBJ2-7; 9 nucleotides align to TRBD1. Germline-derived CDR1 and CDR2 are SGHTA and FQGNSA. V gave up 5 bases and J gave up 3 bases; unmatched junction bases: 5. The CDR3 is 14 residues long. CDR3 DNA: TGTGCCAGCAGCACCGGGACAGGGCACTACGAGCAGTACTTC. Protein product: CASSTGTGHYEQYF.

This clonotype was detected ten times or more. The gene calls are TRBV4-2 and TRBJ2-1; D ambiguous. V lost 1 base and J lost 1, with 2 bases in between. The CDR3 length is 13 residues. CDR1 is LGHNA, CDR2 YNFKEQ, per germline. The CDR3 is CASSQGSYNEQFF. In nucleotides, the CDR3 is TGTGCCAGCAGCCAAGGGTCCTACAATGAGCAGTTCTTC.

The rearrangement joins TRBV3-1 to TRBJ1-3; TRBD1 aligns across 9 bases. The CDR3 loop spans 15 amino acids. In germline, CDR1 is LGHDT, CDR2 YNNKEL (reference sequence). J gave up 2 bases and V 4 bases, and 3 bases lay outside the gene matches. The CDR3 region is CASSRDRAAGNTIYF. CDR3 in DNA: TGTGCCAGCAGCCGGGACAGGGCTGCTGGAAACACCATATATTTT.

This clonotype appeared a few times. CDR3: CASSLSQGAGYNEQFF. The CDR3 DNA reads as TGCGCCAGCAGCTTGAGCCAGGGGGCGGGTTACAATGAGCAGTTCTTC. The rearrangement joins TRBV5-1 to TRBJ2-1; 8 bases align to TRBD1. This CDR3 region has 16 residues. Germline CDR1 and CDR2: SGHRS and YFSETQ. The junction had 7 bases not matched to a gene; V was cut back by 1 base and J by 4 bases.

The chain uses TRBV12-3 or TRBV12-4 and TRBJ2-1; no reliable D call. V was trimmed by 5 bases and J by 9 bases, leaving 11 bases between them. The CDR3 runs to 12 residues. The CDR3 reads CASSANLSEQFF. In nucleotides, the CDR3 is TGTGCCAGCAGTGCGAACCTCAGTGAGCAGTTCTTC.

In this sample, this clonotype turned up a few times. J is TRBJ1-2 and V is TRBV5-6; D is undetermined. Germline V CDR1 and CDR2: SGHDT, YYEEEE. V was clipped by 1 base and J by 6 bases, with 10 bases between them. CDR3 length: 13 residues. CDR3 coding DNA: TGTGCCAGCAGCTTGCGTGTTTCGGATGGCTACACCTTC. Protein sequence: CASSLRVSDGYTF. The full variable domain, with the rest looked up from reference TRBV5-6 and TRBJ1-2, is DAGVTQSPTHLIKTRGQQVTLRCSPKSGHDTVSWYQQALGQGPQFIFQYYEEEERQRGNFPDRFSGHQFPNYSSELNVNALLLGDSALYLCASSLRVSDGYTFGSGTRLTVV.

CDR3 residues: CASSLDRPPQYF. CDR3 coding DNA: TGTGCCAGCAGCTTAGATAGGCCCCCGCAGTATTTT. V and J are TRBV11-2 and TRBJ2-3; D gene unclear. Per the germline V gene, CDR1 is SGHAT and CDR2 is FQNNGV. V gave up 0 bases and J gave up 10 bases, with 8 bases separating them. This CDR3 comprises 12 residues.

The chain recombines TRBV29-1 with TRBJ2-2, with D tentatively TRBD1 (6 bases). Deletions cut 3 bases from V and 3 bases from J, with 8 bases between. This CDR3 has 13 residues. Germline loops: CDR1 SQVTM, CDR2 ANQGSEA. CDR3 sequence: CSVEGHYTGELFF. Here the CDR3 DNA reads TGCAGCGTTGAGGGACACTACACCGGGGAGCTGTTTTTT.

This clonotype has just a few counts. The chain recombines TRBV4-3 with TRBJ2-2; D not certain. Trimming pared 1 base from V and 0 bases from J, leaving 6 bases between. The CDR3 loop spans 15 amino acids. Germline V CDR1 and CDR2: LGHNA, YSLEER. The CDR3 reads CASSQGPSNTGELFF. Written as DNA, the CDR3 is TGCGCCAGCAGCCAAGGGCCATCGAACACCGGGGAGCTGTTTTTT.

The J gene is TRBJ2-7, the V gene TRBV27, with TRBD2 matching over 8 bases. CDR3 length: 14 residues. Trimming cost V 5 bases and J 0 bases; bases outside gene matches: 3. The V gene's germline CDR1 is MNHEY and CDR2 SMNVEV (reference sequence). CDR3 loop: CASSRGGGSYEQYF. CDR3 in DNA: TGTGCCAGCAGTCGGGGGGGAGGCTCCTACGAGCAGTACTTC.

This clonotype was picked up a small number of times. The genes are TRBV5-6 and TRBJ2-7; weak D call: TRBD1 (6 bases). This CDR3 contains 14 residues. V dropped 3 bases and J dropped 2 bases, with 12 bases sitting between them. CDR1 is SGHDT, CDR2 YYEEEE, per germline. The CDR3 DNA follows: TGTGCCAGCAGCTGGTCGGGACACGCCTACGAGCAGTACTTC. This encodes CASSWSGHAYEQYF.

CDR3 in amino acids: CASRKRDRERETQYF. For the CDR3, the DNA is TGCGCCAGTCGTAAGCGGGACAGGGAGAGGGAGACCCAGTACTTC. The chain links TRBV23-1 to TRBJ2-5; 9 nucleotides line up with TRBD1. TRBV23-1 is an open reading frame whose function is uncertain. J lost 5 bases, V lost 9 bases, and 13 bases had no gene match. This CDR3 is built from 15 residues.

Many counts were recorded for this clonotype. The chain carries TRBV10-3 and TRBJ2-1, with a possible D match to TRBD2 (5 bases). Between the trimmed V and J ends, which lost 6 bases and 8 bases, there was a span of 8 bases. CDR3 length equals 11 residues. Germline V gene lookup returns CDR1 ENHRY and CDR2 SYGVKD. The CDR3: CAISNGDEQFF. The CDR3 DNA sequence: TGTGCCATCAGCAACGGGGATGAGCAGTTCTTC.

V and J are TRBV20-1 and TRBJ2-1; possible D gene TRBD1, 5 bases. V gave up 6 bases and J gave up 7 bases, with 10 bases separating them. Germline V lookup: CDR1 DFQATT, CDR2 SNEGSKA (reference sequence). The CDR3 covers 11 residues. The DNA of the CDR3 is TGCAGTGCGAAACAGGATAATGAGCAGTTCTTC. Amino acid sequence: CSAKQDNEQFF.

This clonotype has only one observation. J is TRBJ2-7 and V is TRBV27; no firm D call. This CDR3 has 16 residues. The germline V gene encodes CDR1 MNHEY and CDR2 SMNVEV (reference sequence). Trimming took off 5 bases at V and 6 bases at J, with 23 bases between the two ends. The DNA of the CDR3 is TGTGCCAGCAGTCCTAACCGGGCGGTGGGGTTGGGCGAGCAGTACTTC. This codes for CASSPNRAVGLGEQYF.

The V gene is TRBV27, the J gene TRBJ2-7; TRBD2 agrees at 7 bases. The ends lost 5 bases at V and 3 bases at J; junction bases unmatched: 10. Germline CDR1 is MNHEY and CDR2 is SMNVEV (reference sequence). The CDR3 is made up of 15 amino acids. The CDR3 region has the DNA TGTGCCAGCAGTGGAATAGCGGGTTTAAACTACGAGCAGTACTTC. It codes for CASSGIAGLNYEQYF.

CDR3 bases: TGTGCCAGCAGTTATTGGACAGGGGGCGAGTACGAGCAGTACTTC. This sequence encodes CASSYWTGGEYEQYF. The chain joins TRBV27 to TRBJ2-7; TRBD1 aligns across 11 bases. J gave up 4 bases and V 4 bases, and 6 bases lay outside the gene matches. The CDR3 consists of 15 residues. The germline gives CDR1 MNHEY, CDR2 SMNVEV (reference sequence).

V gene TRBV20-1 combines with J gene TRBJ1-2; D is ambiguous. There are 14 residues in the CDR3. V was trimmed by 4 bases and J by 10 bases, leaving 22 bases between them. Germline assignment: CDR1 DFQATT and CDR2 SNEGSKA (reference sequence). This CDR3 is CSANKDAGRSNYTF. CDR3 coding DNA: TGCAGTGCTAACAAGGACGCGGGGAGGTCCAACTACACCTTC.

This chain connects TRBV5-1 to TRBJ1-1; 7 positions match TRBD1. The CDR3 runs 15 residues. With V trimmed by 4 bases and J by 1 base, 7 bases remained unmatched. Germline V lookup: CDR1 SGHRS, CDR2 YFSETQ. The CDR3: CASSIRQGENTEAFF. As DNA, the CDR3 is TGCGCCAGCAGCATCCGACAGGGTGAGAACACTGAAGCTTTCTTT.

This clonotype has only a few counts. The V gene is TRBV20-1, the J gene TRBJ2-7, with a possible D match to TRBD2 (6 bases). The CDR3 runs to 14 residues. CDR1 DFQATT and CDR2 SNEGSKA come from the germline V gene (reference sequence). Trimming took 0 bases from V and 6 from J, leaving 15 bases between them. The CDR3 here is CSARDVTGASEQYF. The DNA of the CDR3 is TGCAGTGCTAGAGATGTAACGGGAGCGTCCGAGCAGTACTTC.

This clonotype came up a few times. V is TRBV11-2 and J is TRBJ2-7, with 10 bases matching TRBD2. The CDR3 loop spans 18 amino acids. Trimming removed 3 bases from V and 4 bases from J; junction bases left unmatched: 15. Germline CDR1 and CDR2: SGHAT and FQNNGV. CDR3 nucleotides: TGTGCCAGCAGCTTGGAGCGGACTAGCGGAGGTAGGGGATACGAGCAGTACTTC. Amino acids: CASSLERTSGGRGYEQYF.

The chain combines TRBV6-5 with TRBJ2-5, with D possibly being TRBD1 (5 bases). Germline V gene lookup returns CDR1 MNHEY and CDR2 SVGAGI. There are 15 residues in the CDR3. V was pared by 0 bases and J by 0 bases, with 8 bases between. Here the CDR3 reads CASSYSARDQETQYF. Written as DNA, the CDR3 is TGTGCCAGCAGTTACTCGGCCAGGGACCAAGAGACCCAGTACTTC.